A selection of T cell receptor beta chains follows, all from one sample in a study of cytomegalovirus exposure and HLA in healthy donors. Generated by immunoSEQ multiplex PCR, the TCRdb table keeps only in-frame clones and is missing some. The data show about 110,000 clones, about four fifths seen once. The sequenced sample was PBMCs. The receptors were sampled from a woman aged 25 to 39 in good health and CMV-seronegative. CDR3s include the opening cysteine and the closing phenylalanine or tryptophan. A D gene is named only where the DNA matches it firmly. Only some rows state a clone size, as once, few, many or a class for expanded clones.

j_gene: TRBJ1-2; v_gene: TRBV5-4; d_gene: TRBD1; abundance: .; CDR3nt: TGTGCCAGCAGCGATGACAGGGGCTATTTTTATGGCTACACCTTC; CDR3aa: CASSDDRGYFYGYTF
j_gene: TRBJ1-2; v_gene: TRBV28; d_gene: TRBD1; abundance: .; CDR3nt: TGTGCCAGCAGTTTACAAGGGGGCGGCTACACCTTC; CDR3aa: CASSLQGGGYTF
j_gene: TRBJ1-2; v_gene: TRBV4-1; d_gene: .; abundance: .; CDR3nt: TGCGCCAGCAGCCAAGTCCGCATAATAACAGGGAACTATGGCTACACCTTC; CDR3aa: CASSQVRIITGNYGYTF
j_gene: TRBJ1-3; v_gene: TRBV11-2; d_gene: .; abundance: .; CDR3nt: TGTGCCAGCAGCTTAAGGGGTAGAAACACCATATATTTT; CDR3aa: CASSLRGRNTIYF
j_gene: TRBJ2-1; v_gene: TRBV9; d_gene: .; abundance: .; CDR3nt: TGTGCCAGCAGCGTGGGCGGAGGGTACAATGAGCAGTTCTTC; CDR3aa: CASSVGGGYNEQFF
j_gene: TRBJ1-1; v_gene: TRBV5-1; d_gene: TRBD1; abundance: few; CDR3nt: TGCGCCAGCAGCTCTCAGGGGGGGAACACTGAAGCTTTCTTT; CDR3aa: CASSSQGGNTEAFF
j_gene: TRBJ2-6; v_gene: TRBV6-6; d_gene: .; abundance: .; CDR3nt: TGTGCCACGGACCGAGGGCGCTCTGGGGCCAACGTCCTGACTTTC; CDR3aa: CATDRGRSGANVLTF
j_gene: TRBJ1-3; v_gene: TRBV27; d_gene: TRBD1; abundance: .; CDR3nt: TGTGCCAGCAGTCCCAGACAGGGCTCCCTCTCTGGAAACACCATATATTTT; CDR3aa: CASSPRQGSLSGNTIYF
j_gene: TRBJ2-7; v_gene: TRBV4-2; d_gene: TRBD2; abundance: .; CDR3nt: TGTGCCAGCAGCCAAGTCGGGACTAGCGGGAGTCCGTCCTACGAGCAGTACTTC; CDR3aa: CASSQVGTSGSPSYEQYF
j_gene: TRBJ2-5; v_gene: TRBV11-2; d_gene: .; abundance: .; CDR3nt: TGTGCCAGCAGCTCCTCTCCGACTAGTTCGGAGACCCAGTACTTC; CDR3aa: CASSSSPTSSETQYF
j_gene: TRBJ1-6; v_gene: TRBV5-1; d_gene: .; abundance: .; CDR3nt: TGCGCCAGCAGCTTGGGACAGGATAATTCACCCCTCCACTTT; CDR3aa: CASSLGQDNSPLHF
j_gene: TRBJ1-5; v_gene: TRBV4-1; d_gene: .; abundance: .; CDR3nt: TGCGCCAGCAGCCAAGAAAACCGGCTAGGAAGCAATCAGCCCCAGCATTTT; CDR3aa: CASSQENRLGSNQPQHF
j_gene: TRBJ1-2; v_gene: TRBV7-2; d_gene: TRBD1; abundance: .; CDR3nt: TGTGCCAGCAGATCAGGGGGCAACTATGGCTACACCTTC; CDR3aa: CASRSGGNYGYTF
j_gene: TRBJ2-2; v_gene: TRBV7-8; d_gene: TRBD2; abundance: .; CDR3nt: TGTGCCAGCAGCCGCGCTAGCGGACAAAACACCGGGGAGCTGTTTTTT; CDR3aa: CASSRASGQNTGELFF
j_gene: TRBJ2-7; v_gene: TRBV6-1; d_gene: .; abundance: .; CDR3nt: TGTGCCAGCAGTGAAGCGTCAGGGACCTACGAGCAGTACTTC; CDR3aa: CASSEASGTYEQYF
j_gene: TRBJ2-3; v_gene: TRBV7-2; d_gene: .; abundance: .; CDR3nt: TGTGCCAGCAGCTTAGGCGGGATCGGGGGAGATACGCAGTATTTT; CDR3aa: CASSLGGIGGDTQYF
j_gene: TRBJ1-1; v_gene: TRBV5-4; d_gene: TRBD1; abundance: .; CDR3nt: TGTGCCAGCAGCGTTGGGGCAGGGGGCGGCACTGAAGCTTTCTTT; CDR3aa: CASSVGAGGGTEAFF
j_gene: TRBJ2-5; v_gene: TRBV2; d_gene: TRBD1; abundance: .; CDR3nt: TGTGCCAGCAACCGGGACAGGGTCCCTGCCCAGTACTTC; CDR3aa: CASNRDRVPAQYF
j_gene: TRBJ1-1; v_gene: TRBV10-3; d_gene: .; abundance: .; CDR3nt: TGTGCCATCAGCCGAGGGACGGGCGGGGGCACTGAAGCTTTCTTT; CDR3aa: CAISRGTGGGTEAFF
j_gene: TRBJ2-1; v_gene: TRBV5-1; d_gene: TRBD1; abundance: .; CDR3nt: TGCGCCAGCAGCTTCGGACAGGGACAGAATGAGCAGTTCTTC; CDR3aa: CASSFGQGQNEQFF
j_gene: TRBJ2-7; v_gene: TRBV5-1; d_gene: .; abundance: .; CDR3nt: TGCGCCAGCCAGGGATCCTCCTACGAGCAGTACTTC; CDR3aa: CASQGSSYEQYF
j_gene: TRBJ2-1; v_gene: TRBV5-1; d_gene: .; abundance: .; CDR3nt: TGCGCCAGCAGGGGGGGAGTTCCAGGTTTCCCAGGTTACAATGAGCAGTTCTTC; CDR3aa: CASRGGVPGFPGYNEQFF
j_gene: TRBJ2-3; v_gene: TRBV27; d_gene: .; abundance: once; CDR3nt: TGTGCCAGCAGTAGGACGGGGATAACAGATACGCAGTATTTT; CDR3aa: CASSRTGITDTQYF
j_gene: TRBJ1-1; v_gene: TRBV12-5; d_gene: .; abundance: .; CDR3nt: TGTGCTAGTGTGAGCTCCACCCTGAACACTGAAGCTTTCTTT; CDR3aa: CASVSSTLNTEAFF
j_gene: TRBJ1-3; v_gene: TRBV2; d_gene: .; abundance: .; CDR3nt: TGTGCCAGCAGTTACCAGGGATTGAAAAACACCATATATTTT; CDR3aa: CASSYQGLKNTIYF
j_gene: TRBJ2-7; v_gene: TRBV4-1; d_gene: TRBD2; abundance: .; CDR3nt: TGCGCCAGCAGCCAAGGTCCAGTAGCGGGAGCCTACGAGCAGTACTTC; CDR3aa: CASSQGPVAGAYEQYF
j_gene: TRBJ1-1; v_gene: TRBV30; d_gene: .; abundance: .; CDR3nt: TGTGCCTGGAAAACGGGCACTGAAGCTTTCTTT; CDR3aa: CAWKTGTEAFF
j_gene: TRBJ2-1; v_gene: TRBV28; d_gene: .; abundance: .; CDR3nt: TGTGCCAGCAGTTTAGGTAGTGAGCAGTTCTTC; CDR3aa: CASSLGSEQFF
j_gene: TRBJ1-1; v_gene: TRBV10-3; d_gene: .; abundance: .; CDR3nt: TGTGCCATCAGTGAGACCGGACAGAACACTGAAGCTTTCTTT; CDR3aa: CAISETGQNTEAFF
j_gene: TRBJ1-2; v_gene: TRBV19; d_gene: TRBD1; abundance: few; CDR3nt: TGTGCCAGTAGTCCTCAACAGGGGCATCTATATGGCTACACCTTC; CDR3aa: CASSPQQGHLYGYTF
j_gene: TRBJ2-3; v_gene: TRBV7-6; d_gene: TRBD2; abundance: .; CDR3nt: TGTGCCAGCAGCCCCCTAGCGGTTAGCACAGATACGCAGTATTTT; CDR3aa: CASSPLAVSTDTQYF
j_gene: TRBJ1-3; v_gene: TRBV27; d_gene: .; abundance: few; CDR3nt: TGTGCCAGCAGTTTGTACGGGACTGGAAACACCATATATTTT; CDR3aa: CASSLYGTGNTIYF
j_gene: TRBJ1-1; v_gene: TRBV5-1; d_gene: TRBD1; abundance: .; CDR3nt: TGCGCCAGCAGCGACAGGGCGGGCACTGAAGCTTTCTTT; CDR3aa: CASSDRAGTEAFF
j_gene: TRBJ2-7; v_gene: TRBV4-2; d_gene: TRBD1; abundance: .; CDR3nt: TGTGCCAGCAGCCGTCGGACAGGGGGCGCCTACGAGCAGTACTTC; CDR3aa: CASSRRTGGAYEQYF
j_gene: TRBJ2-3; v_gene: TRBV10-3; d_gene: TRBD2; abundance: .; CDR3nt: TGTGCCATCTCGAATAGCGGGACGGTAGATACGCAGTATTTT; CDR3aa: CAISNSGTVDTQYF
j_gene: TRBJ2-2; v_gene: TRBV7-2; d_gene: .; abundance: .; CDR3nt: TGTGCCAGCAGCTGGCAAGCGAACACCGGGGAGCTGTTTTTT; CDR3aa: CASSWQANTGELFF
j_gene: TRBJ2-1; v_gene: TRBV4-2; d_gene: TRBD2; abundance: .; CDR3nt: TGTGCCAGCAGCCGTATAGGCGGGGGAGAATTGTTTGATGAGCAGTTCTTC; CDR3aa: CASSRIGGGELFDEQFF
j_gene: TRBJ1-3; v_gene: TRBV19; d_gene: TRBD1; abundance: .; CDR3nt: TGTGCCAGTAGTTCCGGGACAGGGAATAGCTCTGGAAACACCATATATTTT; CDR3aa: CASSSGTGNSSGNTIYF
j_gene: TRBJ2-6; v_gene: TRBV5-1; d_gene: .; abundance: .; CDR3nt: TGCGCCAGCAGCTTGGCCGGGACATATTCTCTCGCCGGGGCCAACGTCCTGACTTTC; CDR3aa: CASSLAGTYSLAGANVLTF
j_gene: TRBJ2-3; v_gene: TRBV7-9; d_gene: TRBD2; abundance: .; CDR3nt: TGTGCCAGCAGCTTGGGGGGGATGGCAGAATTTCTCACAGATACGCAGTATTTT; CDR3aa: CASSLGGMAEFLTDTQYF
j_gene: TRBJ2-1; v_gene: TRBV7-6; d_gene: .; abundance: .; CDR3nt: TGTGCCAGCAGCTCCGGTGGGGCAAGCGCGCGTGAGCAGTTCTTC; CDR3aa: CASSSGGASAREQFF
j_gene: TRBJ1-6; v_gene: TRBV6-6; d_gene: TRBD1; abundance: .; CDR3nt: TGTGCCAGTTATAGACAGGGGAATTCACCCCTCCACTTT; CDR3aa: CASYRQGNSPLHF
j_gene: TRBJ2-7; v_gene: TRBV28; d_gene: .; abundance: .; CDR3nt: TGTGCCAGCAGTTCTGGCATCCACGAGCAGTACTTC; CDR3aa: CASSSGIHEQYF
j_gene: TRBJ1-1; v_gene: TRBV5-4; d_gene: .; abundance: .; CDR3nt: TGTGCCAGCAGCACCGACAGAGCTAACACTGAAGCTTTCTTT; CDR3aa: CASSTDRANTEAFF
j_gene: TRBJ2-7; v_gene: TRBV7-8; d_gene: .; abundance: .; CDR3nt: TGTGCCGGCAGCTTAGTGTCGGTTTCCTACGAGCAGTACTTC; CDR3aa: CAGSLVSVSYEQYF